One and the same sample provided the 25 T cell receptor beta chains below, sequenced in a study of blood T cells in healthy people across ages. With a J-beta primer mix and a sample-barcoded 5' primer, a second PCR ran about 6 to 11 cycles. One entry per CDR3 protein results from TCRdb running MiXCR on the 5' RACE reads. The sample lists fewer than 2 million distinct CDR3 sequences, about two fifths occurring once. The source material was blood. These receptors all come from a human donor in good health.

This clonotype was observed a handful of times. This CDR3 is CSARDRQGVNGYTF. The CDR3 DNA follows: TGCAGTGCTAGAGATCGACAGGGGGTTAATGGCTACACCTTC. This chain links TRBV20-1 with TRBJ1-2; 9 nucleotides agree with TRBD1. V was pared by 0 bases and J by 6 bases, with 5 bases of the junction left unmatched. This CDR3 contains 14 residues. CDR1 is DFQATT, CDR2 SNEGSKA, per germline (reference sequence).

This clonotype showed up just a few times. The chain carries TRBV11-2 and TRBJ2-1, with D possibly matching TRBD1 (5 bases). Looked up from germline, CDR1 is SGHAT and CDR2 is FQNNGV. The CDR3 has 15 residues. Deletions cut 1 base from V and 3 bases from J, with 10 bases between. CDR3 nucleotide sequence: TGTGCCAGCAGCTTAGGGACACCCTACTACAATGAGCAGTTCTTC. Translation: CASSLGTPYYNEQFF.

The rearrangement links TRBV13 to TRBJ1-2, with TRBD1 matching 9 bases. V dropped 0 bases and J dropped 6; count of bases not matched to a gene: 8. The CDR3 covers 16 residues. CDR1 and CDR2 (germline): PRHDT, FYEKMQ (reference sequence). CDR3 in amino acids: CASSLGLGQGSNGYTF. CDR3 nucleotides: TGTGCCAGCAGCTTAGGCCTGGGACAGGGAAGTAATGGCTACACCTTC.

A word on this clonotype: One base away lies a much larger clone, so this may be a sequencing read error. The CDR3 nucleotides are TGCAGCGTTGCGGGACAGGTAGCCAATGAGCAGTACTTC. This encodes CSVAGQVANEQYF. This chain connects TRBV29-1 to TRBJ2-4; the match to TRBD1 covers 8 bases. Germline V gene sequence: CDR1 SQVTM, CDR2 ANQGSEA. The J segment lost 13 bases and the V segment lost 4 bases, leaving 12 bases of the junction unmatched. This CDR3 is built from 13 residues. The variable domain in full, completed from reference TRBV29-1 and TRBJ2-4, reads SAVISQKPSRDICQRGTSLTIQCQVDSQVTMMFWYRQQPGQSLTLIATANQGSEATYESGFVIDKFPISRPNLTFSTLTVSNMSPEDSSIYLCSVAGQVANEQYFGAGTRLSVL.

DNA for the CDR3: TGTGCCAGCAGTCCCAATCACGCAGGGGGCGACTATGGCTACACCTTC. This sequence encodes CASSPNHAGGDYGYTF. The chain carries TRBV12-3 or TRBV12-4 and TRBJ1-2; TRBD1 matches at 8 bases. The J segment lost 3 bases and the V segment lost 5 bases, leaving 11 bases of the junction unmatched. CDR3 size: 16 residues.

This chain connects TRBV4-1 to TRBJ2-1, with 11 bases aligning to TRBD2. Germline CDR1 and CDR2: MGHRA and YSYEKL. This CDR3 region has 15 residues. Trimming removed 6 bases from V and 9 bases from J; junction bases left unmatched: 10. CDR3 nucleotide sequence: TGCGCCAGCAGGGCTACTAGCGGGGGCCAGGGTGAGCAGTTCTTC. Protein sequence: CASRATSGGQGEQFF.

The rearrangement uses TRBV28 and TRBJ2-4; TRBD1 agrees at 7 bases. Near its end, the DNA agrees better with TRBJ2-7, so the J call may be wrong. Germline lookup yields CDR1 MDHEN and CDR2 SYDVKM. This CDR3 has 19 residues. The CDR3 region is CASSYSGVSTGVDTYEQYF. The DNA for the CDR3 is TGTGCCAGCAGTTATTCCGGTGTATCTACAGGGGTTGACACCTACGAGCAGTACTTC.

This clonotype was detected many times. The chain carries TRBV9 and TRBJ2-3, with a tentative D call TRBD1 (6 bases). V dropped 4 bases and J dropped 4 bases, with 10 bases sitting between them. The CDR3 runs to 13 residues. Germline CDR1 reads SGDLS; CDR2 reads YYNGEE. The CDR3 is CASSPGDPDTQYF. CDR3 DNA sequence: TGTGCCAGCAGCCCAGGGGATCCAGATACGCAGTATTTT.

This clonotype has just a few counts. V and J are TRBV3-1 and TRBJ1-2; 9 nucleotides line up with TRBD1. V lost 3 bases and J lost 5; bases outside the gene matches: 7. Looked up from germline, CDR1 is LGHDT and CDR2 is YNNKEL (reference sequence). The CDR3 extends over 15 amino acids. CDR3 in amino acids: CASSQPGQGRYGYTF. CDR3 in DNA: TGTGCCAGCAGCCAGCCAGGACAGGGGAGATATGGCTACACCTTC.

This clonotype was seen only a few times. This chain connects TRBV7-2 to TRBJ1-2; TRBD1 matches at 9 bases. The CDR3 has 16 residues. V trimming: 4 bases; J trimming: 8 bases; junction bases outside the gene matches: 14. The germline gives CDR1 SGHTA, CDR2 FQGNSA. CDR3 DNA sequence: TGTGCCAGCAGCTATGGCACAGGGGGCGGTAAGGGCGGCTACACCTTC. It translates to CASSYGTGGGKGGYTF.

The rearrangement uses TRBV4-3 and TRBJ2-7; D is undetermined. The DNA end is a closer match to TRBJ2-5, so the J assignment may be wrong. The length of the CDR3 is 14 residues. Germline loops: CDR1 LGHNA, CDR2 YSLEER. The CDR3 is CASSQSAAEETQYF. The DNA of the CDR3 is TGCGCCAGCAGCCAATCTGCGGCTGAAGAGACCCAGTACTTC.

The rearrangement joins TRBV20-1 to TRBJ1-5; D gene uncertain. Germline lookup yields CDR1 DFQATT and CDR2 SNEGSKA (reference sequence). The CDR3 runs to 17 residues. Trimming pared 6 bases from V and 0 bases from J, leaving 21 bases between. CDR3 loop: CSARSPSGWDSNQPQHF. DNA of the CDR3: TGCAGTGCCAGGTCCCCTTCGGGGTGGGATAGCAATCAGCCCCAGCATTTT.

The V gene is TRBV2, the J gene TRBJ2-7; the D is unclear. Trimming cost V 2 bases and J 1 base, with 12 bases left between them. The length of the CDR3 is 15 residues. In germline, CDR1 is SNHLY, CDR2 FYNNEI. CDR3 sequence: CASSEYAIGSYEQYF. CDR3 coding DNA: TGTGCCAGCAGTGAATACGCTATTGGGTCCTACGAGCAGTACTTC.

This clonotype appeared a few times. The rearrangement joins TRBV12-3 or TRBV12-4 to TRBJ2-1, with TRBD1 matching over 8 bases. V lost 4 bases to trimming and J lost 10 bases; unmatched junction nucleotides: 15. The CDR3 runs to 16 residues. Here the CDR3 reads CASSYGKTSGGGEQFF. The CDR3 region has the DNA TGTGCCAGCAGTTACGGAAAGACCTCAGGGGGCGGGGAGCAGTTCTTC.

The CDR3 coding sequence is TGTGAATCCCGGGACAGGGATGAGTCTGAAGCTTTCTTT. It yields the protein CESRDRDESEAFF. The chain joins TRBV6-1 to TRBJ1-1; 9 nucleotides align to TRBD1. The CDR3 has 13 amino acids. Looked up from germline, CDR1 is MNHNS and CDR2 is SASEGT.

This clonotype showed up just a few times. The chain couples TRBV9 to TRBJ1-2; 7 bases match TRBD1. V dropped 3 bases and J dropped 4; count of bases not matched to a gene: 9. Looked up from germline, CDR1 is SGDLS and CDR2 is YYNGEE. This CDR3 has 15 amino acids. The CDR3 nucleotides read TGTGCCAGCAGCGCGAGGGGGCAGGGGGGCTATGGCTACACCTTC. Translating gives CASSARGQGGYGYTF.

This clonotype appeared a few times. The CDR3 DNA sequence: TGCAGTGCTAGTAAAGGGTTTGAGGATTCACCCCTCCACTTT. This translates into CSASKGFEDSPLHF. The V and J genes are TRBV20-1 and TRBJ1-6, with D unresolved. This CDR3 spans 14 amino acids. Germline V gives CDR1 DFQATT, CDR2 SNEGSKA (reference sequence). V lost 3 bases to trimming and J lost 8 bases, with 14 bases between them.

The chain combines TRBV4-3 with TRBJ1-2; no reliable D call. The V end was cut by 1 base, the J end by 2 bases, with 8 bases between. The V gene's germline CDR1 is LGHNA and CDR2 YSLEER. This CDR3 is built from 14 residues. The CDR3 nucleotides read TGCGCCAGCAGCCAAGTGATTTCCAACTATGGCTACACCTTC. It translates to CASSQVISNYGYTF.

The V gene is TRBV11-2, the J gene TRBJ2-7; 9 bases are shared with TRBD2. There are 15 residues in the CDR3. Germline CDR1 is SGHAT and CDR2 is FQNNGV. V was clipped by 5 bases and J by 2 bases; unmatched bases: 7. This CDR3 is CASSPVSGGTYEQYF. Here the CDR3 DNA reads TGTGCCAGCAGCCCCGTGAGCGGGGGGACCTACGAGCAGTACTTC. Supplemented by reference TRBV11-2 and TRBJ2-7, the full variable domain reads EAGVAQSPRYKIIEKRQSVAFWCNPISGHATLYWYQQILGQGPKLLIQFQNNGVVDDSQLPKDRFSAERLKGVDSTLKIQPAKLEDSAVYLCASSPVSGGTYEQYFGPGTRLTVT.

This clonotype was counted a few times. A much larger clone differs from this one at a single base, so this may be a read error. V usage is TRBV10-3 and J usage is TRBJ2-1; D uncertain. Trimming removed 4 bases from V and 8 bases from J, with 18 bases in between. The CDR3 sequence is 15 residues long. Germline assignment: CDR1 ENHRY and CDR2 SYGVKD. CDR3 in amino acids: CAISGSLGALHEQFF. DNA for the CDR3: TGTGCCATCAGTGGGTCTCTGGGCGCCCTCCATGAGCAGTTCTTC.

The gene calls are TRBV7-9 and TRBJ1-4, with no clear D. Between the trimmed V and J ends, which lost 5 bases and 5 bases, there was a span of 9 bases. Germline lookup yields CDR1 SEHNR and CDR2 FQNEAQ (reference sequence). This CDR3 has 13 residues. The CDR3 is CASSRTENEKLFF. The CDR3 DNA follows: TGTGCCAGCAGCCGTACAGAAAATGAAAAACTGTTTTTT.

This clonotype was seen more than once but under ten times. V gene TRBV3-1 combines with J gene TRBJ2-3; D may correspond to TRBD1 or TRBD2 (6 bases each). Germline V CDR1 and CDR2: LGHDT, YNNKEL (reference sequence). The germline V and J ends were trimmed by 0 bases and 1 base, with 14 bases remaining between them. The CDR3 sequence is 17 residues long. Here the CDR3 DNA reads TGTGCCAGCAGCCAAGATAGCGAGGGGGGACGCACAGATACGCAGTATTTT. Translated: CASSQDSEGGRTDTQYF.

V is TRBV20-1 and J is TRBJ2-1, with 10 positions matching TRBD2. This CDR3 is 15 amino acids long. From germline, CDR1 is DFQATT and CDR2 SNEGSKA (reference sequence). J was trimmed by 8 bases and V by 0 bases; bases with no gene match: 7. The CDR3 spells CSAREGGTSEDEQFF. The DNA of the CDR3 is TGCAGTGCTAGAGAGGGCGGGACTAGCGAGGATGAGCAGTTCTTC.

This clonotype was seen more than once but under ten times. This chain links TRBV28 with TRBJ2-7; perhaps TRBD1 as D (5 bases). In germline, CDR1 is MDHEN, CDR2 SYDVKM. Trimming took 7 bases from V and 3 from J, leaving 10 bases between them. The CDR3 is 12 residues long. In DNA, the CDR3 is TGTGCCAGCAATCGACAGAACTACGAGCAGTACTTC. Encoded protein: CASNRQNYEQYF.

CDR3 DNA: TGCGCCAGCAGCCTCCAAGGGTCGGGGTCTGCAAATGGCTACACCTTC. This codes for CASSLQGSGSANGYTF. The chain is built from TRBV5-1 and TRBJ1-2, with unresolved D. Trimming took off 4 bases at V and 6 bases at J, with 22 bases between the two ends. Germline V gene data show CDR1 as SGHRS and CDR2 as YFSETQ. This CDR3 has 16 amino acids.